This is a list of T cell receptor beta chains from one sample in a study of blood T cells in healthy people across ages. TCRdb independently ran MiXCR on the 5' RACE reads; one entry per CDR3 protein. Among over a million distinct CDR3 sequences listed, roughly 43% were seen once. Source material: blood. The origin of the receptors is a woman between 18 and 30 years old in good health. Both conserved end residues are part of each CDR3. The order of the fields is D gene, J gene, clone size, V gene, CDR3 DNA, CDR3 protein. D genes are given only for firm matches. Rows give clone size only sometimes, using once, few, many, or a class for an expanded clone.

TRBD2	TRBJ2-5	.	TRBV7-2	TGTGCCAGCAGATCAACTAGCGGGGGGTACCAAGAGACCCAGTACTTC	CASRSTSGGYQETQYF
.	TRBJ2-1	.	TRBV7-2	TGTGCCAGCAGCTTAAGCGGACTATACAGTGAGCAGTTCTTC	CASSLSGLYSEQFF
.	TRBJ2-5	few	TRBV20-1	TGCAGTGCTGGCGGACTACTGAGGGCCCAGTACTTC	CSAGGLLRAQYF
.	TRBJ1-1	.	TRBV5-1	TGCGCCAGCAGCTTCTACTTCCAAGGGGGGAGCTTGAACACTGAAGCTTTCTTT	CASSFYFQGGSLNTEAFF
.	TRBJ2-1	.	TRBV7-2	TGTGCCAGCAGCATACAGGGGGGGTCGGTCGGGTACAATGAGCAGTTCTTC	CASSIQGGSVGYNEQFF
.	TRBJ2-1	few	TRBV6-6	TGTGCCAGCAGTTACCTGGACAGACACAATGAGCAGTTCTTC	CASSYLDRHNEQFF
TRBD1	TRBJ1-2	few	TRBV12-3/TRBV12-4	TGTGCCAGCAGTTTGAGACAGGGGCTCGCCTTTGGGGGCTACACCTTC	CASSLRQGLAFGGYTF
.	TRBJ2-1	.	TRBV7-8	TGTGCCAGCAGCTTATATAGGGACGATGAGCAGTTCTTC	CASSLYRDDEQFF
.	TRBJ2-3	.	TRBV29-1	TGCAGCGTTGAATCTGCTAGGATCACAGATACGCAGTATTTT	CSVESARITDTQYF
.	TRBJ2-5	.	TRBV28	TGTGCCAGCAGTTTTCACGACTGGAAAGAGACCCAGTACTTC	CASSFHDWKETQYF
TRBD2	TRBJ2-7	.	TRBV7-6	TGTGCCAGCAGCTCCTGGACTAGCGGGGACTCCTACGAGCAGTACTTC	CASSSWTSGDSYEQYF
.	TRBJ1-5	.	TRBV10-3	TGTGCCATCAGTGACTCCGGGGCCCAGCCCCAGCATTTT	CAISDSGAQPQHF
.	TRBJ2-1	.	TRBV14	TGTGCCAGCAGTGCCGGACATAAGCAGTTCTTC	CASSAGHKQFF
.	TRBJ2-1	many	TRBV7-9	TGTGCCAGTACCCCTCCGGGGGGCTACTACTACAATGAGCAGTTCTTC	CASTPPGGYYYNEQFF
TRBD1	TRBJ1-2	few	TRBV4-1	TGCGCCAGCAGCCAAGATCGGCGGACAGGAGCGGGCTACACCTTC	CASSQDRRTGAGYTF
.	TRBJ2-7	.	TRBV7-8	TGTGCCAGCAGCTTAGCGCTGGGAAGGAGTGGCTACTACGAGCAGTACTTC	CASSLALGRSGYYEQYF
TRBD1	TRBJ1-2	.	TRBV20-1	TGCAGTGCTAGAGATCCGCAGGGGGGCATTAACTATGGCTACACCTTC	CSARDPQGGINYGYTF
.	TRBJ2-1	.	TRBV7-2	TGTGCCAGCAGCTTAGTTCGATGGTATGAGCAGTTCTTC	CASSLVRWYEQFF
.	TRBJ1-1	.	TRBV20-1	TGCAGTGCTAGAAGGGTTTCGGGGAACACTGAAGCTTTCTTT	CSARRVSGNTEAFF
.	TRBJ1-2	few	TRBV7-8	TGTGCCAGCAGCTTAGCGCCCGCGCCAGGACCCTACTATGGCTACACCTTC	CASSLAPAPGPYYGYTF
.	TRBJ1-1	.	TRBV4-1	TGCGCCAGCAGCCAACCGGGACGGCGTCGCGCTGAAGCTTTCTTT	CASSQPGRRRAEAFF
.	TRBJ2-1	few	TRBV3-1	TGTGCCAGCAGCCAAGAGCGGACGGGAGACAATGAGCAGTTCTTC	CASSQERTGDNEQFF
TRBD2	TRBJ2-5	many	TRBV12-3/TRBV12-4	TGTGCCAGCAGCCTAGCGGTTCTCCAAGAGACCCAGTACTTC	CASSLAVLQETQYF
.	TRBJ1-2	.	TRBV3-1	TGTGCCAGCAGACCTCAGGGGAACTATGGCTACACCTTC	CASRPQGNYGYTF
TRBD1	TRBJ2-1	.	TRBV29-1	TGCAGCGTCCCGGACAGGTTTAGGGGGCAGTTCTTC	CSVPDRFRGQFF
TRBD2	TRBJ2-1	.	TRBV4-3	TGCGCCAGCAGCCAAGAAGTAGCGGGAGACTTGTACAATGAGCAGTTCTTC	CASSQEVAGDLYNEQFF
TRBD1	TRBJ2-7	many	TRBV4-1	TGCGCCAGCAGCCAAGATCTTTCGGGACAGGGATTCTACGAGCAGTACTTC	CASSQDLSGQGFYEQYF
.	TRBJ1-1	.	TRBV7-2	TGTGCCAGCAGCTCACAGCCCTCAGGGGTTGGGTTGGAAGCTTTCTTT	CASSSQPSGVGLEAFF
TRBD1	TRBJ1-2	.	TRBV10-3	TGTGCCATCTTCACAGGGGTTAACTATGGCTACACCTTC	CAIFTGVNYGYTF
.	TRBJ1-2	.	TRBV7-9	TGTGCCAGCAGCTTAGCGTTTCAGGGATATGGCTACACCTTC	CASSLAFQGYGYTF
.	TRBJ2-3	.	TRBV20-1	TGCAGTGCTACGACCCACTCCGCAGATACGCAGTATTTT	CSATTHSADTQYF
.	TRBJ2-7	.	TRBV27	TGTGCCAGCAGTTTATCTCTCGGACAAGGCATGTACGAGCAGTACTTC	CASSLSLGQGMYEQYF
.	TRBJ2-7	few	TRBV4-3	TGCGCCAGCAGCCCGGTTTCGGCTAGCCGCTCCTACAATGAGCAGTACTTC	CASSPVSASRSYNEQYF
.	TRBJ2-2	few	TRBV27	TGTGCCAGCAGAACCGCTAGTGTGAGGGTTGGAGACGGGGAGCTGTTTTTT	CASRTASVRVGDGELFF
.	TRBJ2-5	.	TRBV25-1	TGTGCCAGCAGTAGGAGGGGAACGTACCAAGAGACCCAGTACTTC	CASSRRGTYQETQYF
TRBD1	TRBJ1-2	few	TRBV9	TGTGCCAGCAGCGCCGGGACAGGGAATGGCTACACCTTC	CASSAGTGNGYTF